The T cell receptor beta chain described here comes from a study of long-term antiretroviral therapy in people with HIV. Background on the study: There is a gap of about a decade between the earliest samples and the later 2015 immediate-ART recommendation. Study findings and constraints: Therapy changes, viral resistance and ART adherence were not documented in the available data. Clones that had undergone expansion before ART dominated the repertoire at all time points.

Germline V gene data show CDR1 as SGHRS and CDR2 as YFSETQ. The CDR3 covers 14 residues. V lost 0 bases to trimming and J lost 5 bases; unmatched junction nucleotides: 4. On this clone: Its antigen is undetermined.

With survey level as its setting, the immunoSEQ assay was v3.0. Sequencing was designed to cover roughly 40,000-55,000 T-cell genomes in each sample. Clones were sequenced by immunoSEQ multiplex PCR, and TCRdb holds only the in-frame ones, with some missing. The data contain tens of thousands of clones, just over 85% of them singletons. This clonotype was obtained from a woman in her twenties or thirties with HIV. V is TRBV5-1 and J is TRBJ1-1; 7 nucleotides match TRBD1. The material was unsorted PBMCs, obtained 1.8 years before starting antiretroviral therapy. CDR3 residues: CASSLGQGETEAFF. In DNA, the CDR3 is TGCGCCAGCAGCTTGGGACAGGGCGAGACTGAAGCTTTCTTT. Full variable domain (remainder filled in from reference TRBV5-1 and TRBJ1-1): KAGVTQTPRYLIKTRGQQVTLSCSPISGHRSVSWYQQTPGQGLQFLFEYFSETQRNKGNFPGRFSGRQFSNSRSEMNVSTLELGDSALYLCASSLGQGETEAFFGQGTRLTVV.